This note documents a single TCR beta chain sequence. Its antigen is as yet unknown. Next came a second PCR, run for about 7 to 11 cycles, which used a sample-barcoded 5' primer along with a J-beta primer mix. TCRdb passed the 5' RACE reads through MiXCR, listing each CDR3 protein once. Here the sample spans 730,000 or so distinct CDR3 sequences, about 40% being singletons. Researchers isolated at least 7 million PBMCs per sample. The germline V gene has CDR1 SGHTA and CDR2 FQGNSA. Trimming stripped 4 bases from V and 3 bases from J, with 23 bases between. The CDR3 has 18 amino acids. This sample is part of a study of blood T cells in healthy people across ages. Study conclusions and caveats: Investigators treated diversity estimates from one million T cells as underestimates.

Material for sequencing was blood. The source is a woman aged 55 to 70 in good health. V gene TRBV7-2 combines with J gene TRBJ2-3; D is perhaps TRBD1 or TRBD2 (5 bases each). CDR3 region: CASSSRGESTEGTDTQYF. CDR3 nucleotides: TGTGCCAGCAGCTCTAGAGGGGAATCCACCGAGGGGACAGATACGCAGTATTTT.